The TCR beta chain under discussion was sequenced for a study of blood T cell repertoires in COVID-19. Study background: Samples taken during acute and convalescent COVID-19 were collected in the United States, Italy and Spain. From T cells, B-cell-depleted T cells, or PBMCs came the material, which was cDNA or gDNA.

In the original analysis: Amplified reference gene primers provided the basis for estimating nucleated cell counts. Measured with immunoSEQ multiplex PCR; TCRdb has only the in-frame clones, and not every one. V, J and clone size reflect that table, while D and trimming were determined from the DNA. The repertoire holds more than 300,000 clones, with 85% to 90% as singletons. Which cohort a participant joined came from the clinical history participants gave. Trimming stripped 1 base from V and 7 bases from J, with 13 bases between. The CDR3 spans 14 residues. The germline gives CDR1 MNHEY, CDR2 SMNVEV (reference sequence).

The chain couples TRBV27 to TRBJ1-1; D is uncertain. The receptor's source is a woman in her thirties who had recovered from COVID-19. Sequenced sample: PBMCs or T cells enriched from blood (not recorded which). As DNA, the CDR3 is TGTGCCAGCAGTTTATTAGGCAGGATGGGTGAAGCTTTCTTT. It yields the protein CASSLLGRMGEAFF.